These 20 T cell receptor beta chains originate from one sample sequenced in a study of cytomegalovirus exposure and HLA in healthy donors. The PCR contained 60 Vbeta and 13 Jbeta primers. The data were produced by immunoSEQ multiplex PCR, yet TCRdb's version contains in-frame clones alone and is incomplete. The sample consists of around 110,000 clones, 9% to 10% of them appearing once. Sequencing used PBMCs. Receptors originate from a man aged 30-40 years in good health and CMV-seronegative.

This clone was recorded a few times. The V call is TRBV14, the J call TRBJ1-6; 12 nucleotides agree with TRBD1. The CDR3 extends over 14 amino acids. The J segment lost 10 bases and the V segment lost 4 bases, leaving 2 bases of the junction unmatched. Germline CDR1 and CDR2: SGHDN and FVKESK. CDR3 in amino acids: CASSLGTGGSPLHF. The CDR3 region has the DNA TGTGCCAGCAGCCTCGGGACAGGGGGCTCACCCCTCCACTTT.

This clone was counted only a few times. V gene TRBV5-4 combines with J gene TRBJ2-1, with D tentatively TRBD2 (5 bases). Germline assignment: CDR1 SGHNT and CDR2 YYREEE (reference sequence). This CDR3 has 15 amino acids. The V gene lost 4 bases and the J gene lost 8 bases, with 19 bases spanning the gap. The CDR3 reads CASSLSAGNSYEQFF. In DNA, the CDR3 is TGTGCCAGCAGCCTGAGTGCGGGCAATAGCTATGAGCAGTTCTTC.

This clone was counted a few times. The rearrangement joins TRBV7-9 to TRBJ2-7, with unresolved D. The germline V gene encodes CDR1 SEHNR and CDR2 FQNEAQ (reference sequence). V lost 0 bases, J lost 9 bases, and 9 bases lay in between. CDR3 length: 12 amino acids. CDR3 nucleotides: TGTGCCAGCAGCTTAGCGGGTTCGGGGCAGTACTTC. Its protein product is CASSLAGSGQYF.

The V and J genes are TRBV5-4 and TRBJ2-7; TRBD1 matches 12 bases. Unmatched junction bases numbered 8, after V lost 4 bases and J lost 6 bases. The CDR3 length is 15 residues. The V gene's germline CDR1 is SGHNT and CDR2 YYREEE (reference sequence). In nucleotides, the CDR3 is TGTGCCAGCAGCACCCGCGGGACAGGGGGCGCCGAGCAGTACTTC. The encoded protein is CASSTRGTGGAEQYF.

This clone was recorded a few times. The CDR3 protein is CASSFGGSSTDTQYF. In nucleotides, the CDR3 is TGTGCCAGCAGCTTTGGCGGGTCTAGCACAGATACGCAGTATTTT. This chain joins TRBV7-2 and TRBJ2-3; possibly TRBD2 for D (5 bases). Germline V lookup: CDR1 SGHTA, CDR2 FQGNSA. This CDR3 is 15 amino acids long. Between the trimmed V and J ends, which lost 3 bases and 0 bases, there was a span of 10 bases.

V is TRBV28 and J is TRBJ2-7; perhaps TRBD1 as D (6 bases). The V end was cut by 6 bases, the J end by 5 bases, with 23 bases between. From germline, CDR1 is MDHEN and CDR2 SYDVKM. This CDR3 has 16 amino acids. CDR3 region: CASSLIFTTGAHEQYF. The DNA of the CDR3 is TGTGCCAGCAGCCTCATTTTTACGACAGGAGCCCACGAGCAGTACTTC.

The V call is TRBV7-9, the J call TRBJ2-7; 7 bases are shared with TRBD1. The CDR3 covers 15 residues. Germline CDR1 reads SEHNR; CDR2 reads FQNEAQ (reference sequence). The V segment lost 5 bases and the J segment 0 bases; nucleotides outside the gene matches: 7. Here the CDR3 DNA reads TGTGCCAGCAGCCCCAAGGGGACAGACTCCTACGAGCAGTACTTC. It codes for CASSPKGTDSYEQYF.

This chain links TRBV27 with TRBJ2-1; 12 bases align to TRBD2. The trim removed 7 bases at V and 6 bases at J, leaving 13 bases unmatched. Germline V gene sequence: CDR1 MNHEY, CDR2 SMNVEV (reference sequence). The CDR3 runs 17 residues. Here the CDR3 DNA reads TGTGCCAGCATCAGATCTACTAGCGGGGGGCACTCCAATGAGCAGTTCTTC. Amino acids: CASIRSTSGGHSNEQFF.

This chain connects TRBV10-3 to TRBJ1-5; 8 nucleotides match TRBD1. Germline V CDR1 and CDR2: ENHRY, SYGVKD. CDR3 length: 18 residues. V shed 2 bases and J 4 bases; nucleotides not matched to a gene: 13. CDR3 sequence (DNA): TGTGCCATCAGTGAGACAGACAGGGGATCGTTACAGAATCAGCCCCAGCATTTT. As protein: CAISETDRGSLQNQPQHF.

V and J are TRBV20-1 and TRBJ2-7; D is perhaps TRBD2 (5 bases). Per the germline V gene, CDR1 is DFQATT and CDR2 is SNEGSKA (reference sequence). Trimming pared 8 bases from V and 1 base from J, leaving 9 bases between. CDR3 length equals 11 residues. CDR3 residues: CSYRDSYEQYF. CDR3 in DNA: TGCAGTTACCGGGATTCCTACGAGCAGTACTTC.

For this clone: The sample contains more than one DNA sequence encoding this CDR3. V gene TRBV28 combines with J gene TRBJ1-4, with TRBD1 matching 7 bases. Germline lookup yields CDR1 MDHEN and CDR2 SYDVKM. The ends lost 4 bases at V and 14 bases at J; junction bases unmatched: 19. This CDR3 region has 16 residues. DNA for the CDR3: TGTGCCAGCAGTTCCCCAGGACAGGCGGAGATAGGAAAGCTGTTTTTT. Translation: CASSSPGQAEIGKLFF.

The rearrangement uses TRBV15 and TRBJ1-1; tentatively, D is TRBD1 (5 bases). Germline CDR1 reads LNHNV; CDR2 reads YYDKDF (reference sequence). This CDR3 comprises 16 residues. V lost 0 bases and J lost 8, with 19 bases in between. CDR3 region: CATSREGGPSPEEAFF. The CDR3 region has the DNA TGTGCCACCAGCAGAGAGGGGGGTCCATCACCTGAGGAAGCTTTCTTT. Full variable domain (missing parts from reference TRBV15 and TRBJ1-1): DAMVIQNPRYQVTQFGKPVTLSCSQTLNHNVMYWYQQKSSQAPKLLFHYYDKDFNNEADTPDNFQSRRPNTSFCFLDIRSPGLGDTAMYLCATSREGGPSPEEAFFGQGTRLTVV.

This clone came up once. The gene calls are TRBV14 and TRBJ2-2, with D possibly being TRBD1 (6 bases). Trimming left V 4 bases short and J 1 base short, with 10 bases between. From germline, CDR1 is SGHDN and CDR2 FVKESK. The length of the CDR3 is 15 residues. Written as DNA, the CDR3 is TGTGCCAGCAGCCCGGGACACCTGAACACCGGGGAGCTGTTTTTT. It is translated as CASSPGHLNTGELFF.

The chain combines TRBV4-3 with TRBJ2-2; no reliable D call. The V end was cut by 6 bases, the J end by 3 bases, with 5 bases between. The CDR3 totals 12 residues. CDR1 is LGHNA, CDR2 YSLEER, per germline. This CDR3 reads CASRAHTGELFF. The CDR3 bases are TGCGCCAGCAGGGCCCACACCGGGGAGCTGTTTTTT.

CDR3 bases: TGCGCCAGCAGAGTCATAGGGGCTGGGGCCAACGTCCTGACTTTC. It codes for CASRVIGAGANVLTF. The chain links TRBV4-1 to TRBJ2-6; the D gene is possibly TRBD1 (5 bases). V gave up 6 bases and J gave up 2 bases, with 11 bases separating them. The CDR3 runs 15 residues. Germline CDR1 and CDR2: MGHRA and YSYEKL.

The chain is built from TRBV18 and TRBJ2-7; 11 positions agree with TRBD1. V gave up 1 base and J gave up 3 bases; unmatched junction bases: 8. Germline CDR1 and CDR2: KGHSH and LQKENI. The length of the CDR3 is 17 residues. The CDR3 DNA reads TGTGCCAGCTCACCACAAGGCATTGGGACAGGGGGCTACGAGCAGTACTTC. Amino acid sequence: CASSPQGIGTGGYEQYF.

This clone was observed a handful of times. V and J are TRBV12-5 and TRBJ2-7; D is perhaps TRBD2 (6 bases). Germline loops: CDR1 LGHNT, CDR2 FRNRAP. CDR3 size: 14 residues. V was clipped by 1 base and J by 0 bases, with 7 bases between them. CDR3: CASGLGGNSYEQYF. The CDR3 region has the DNA TGTGCTAGTGGTTTGGGCGGGAACTCCTACGAGCAGTACTTC.

This clone was counted between two and nine times. This chain joins TRBV5-1 and TRBJ1-1; D perhaps matches TRBD1 (6 bases). In germline, CDR1 is SGHRS, CDR2 YFSETQ. Trimming stripped 4 bases from V and 3 bases from J, with 10 bases between. The CDR3 covers 13 residues. CDR3 coding DNA: TGCGCCAGCAGCCGTCGGACAGACACTGAAGCTTTCTTT. This gives the protein CASSRRTDTEAFF.

J is TRBJ2-2 and V is TRBV19; 12 bases align to TRBD1. V trimming: 6 bases; J trimming: 7 bases; junction bases outside the gene matches: 3. This CDR3 spans 14 amino acids. From germline, CDR1 is LNHDA and CDR2 SQIVND (reference sequence). This chain's CDR3 is CASRGTGGIGELFF. The CDR3 coding sequence is TGTGCCAGTAGGGGGACAGGGGGCATCGGGGAGCTGTTTTTT.

This clone has only a few counts. The chain employs TRBV4-3 and TRBJ1-3, with D perhaps TRBD1 (6 bases). The CDR3 is made up of 17 amino acids. The V gene lost 0 bases and the J gene lost 0 bases, with 12 bases spanning the gap. Germline-derived CDR1 and CDR2 are LGHNA and YSLEER. The CDR3 DNA sequence: TGCGCCAGCAGCCAAGAGGGAGGGGGAACCTCTGGAAACACCATATATTTT. It specifies CASSQEGGGTSGNTIYF.